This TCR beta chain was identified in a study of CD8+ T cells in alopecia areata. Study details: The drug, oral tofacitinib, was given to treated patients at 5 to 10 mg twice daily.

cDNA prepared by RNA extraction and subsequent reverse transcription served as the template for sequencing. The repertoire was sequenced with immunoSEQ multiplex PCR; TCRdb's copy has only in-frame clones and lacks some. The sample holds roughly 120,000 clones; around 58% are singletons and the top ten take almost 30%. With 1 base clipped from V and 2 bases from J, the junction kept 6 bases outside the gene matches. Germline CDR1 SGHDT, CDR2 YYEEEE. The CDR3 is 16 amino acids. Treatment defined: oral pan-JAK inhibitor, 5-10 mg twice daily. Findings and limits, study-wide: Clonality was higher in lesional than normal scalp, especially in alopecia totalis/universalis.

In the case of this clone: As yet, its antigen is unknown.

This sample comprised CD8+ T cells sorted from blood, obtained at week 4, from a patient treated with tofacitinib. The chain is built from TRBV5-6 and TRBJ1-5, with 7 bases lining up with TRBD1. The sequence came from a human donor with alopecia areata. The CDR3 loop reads CASSLLTGVGNQPQHF. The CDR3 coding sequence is TGTGCCAGCAGCTTGCTCACAGGGGTTGGCAATCAGCCCCAGCATTTT.